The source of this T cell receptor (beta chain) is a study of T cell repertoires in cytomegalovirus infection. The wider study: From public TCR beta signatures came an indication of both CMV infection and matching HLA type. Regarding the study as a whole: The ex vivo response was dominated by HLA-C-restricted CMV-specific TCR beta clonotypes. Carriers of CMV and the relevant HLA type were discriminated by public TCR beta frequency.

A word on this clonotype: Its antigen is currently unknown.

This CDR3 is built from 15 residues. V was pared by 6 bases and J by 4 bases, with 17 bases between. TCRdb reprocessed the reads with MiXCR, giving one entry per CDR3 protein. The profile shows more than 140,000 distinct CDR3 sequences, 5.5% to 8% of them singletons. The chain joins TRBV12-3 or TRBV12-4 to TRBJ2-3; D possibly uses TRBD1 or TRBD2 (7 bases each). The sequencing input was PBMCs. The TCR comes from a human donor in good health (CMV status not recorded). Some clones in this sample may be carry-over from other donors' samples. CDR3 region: CASSSRGGGADTQYF. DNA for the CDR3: TGTGCCAGCAGCTCCAGGGGGGGGGGAGCAGATACGCAGTATTTT.